Listed below are T cell receptor beta chains from one sample, sequenced in a study of cytotoxic CD8 clonotypes in ibrutinib-treated CLL. The method was immunoSEQ multiplex PCR; TCRdb's version includes in-frame clones alone and lacks a portion of them. There are approximately 200,000 clones in the sample; about two thirds occur only once, and over 10% lies in the top ten. This material consisted of PBMCs, taken after 24 months of ibrutinib treatment. The receptors stem from a human donor with chronic lymphocytic leukemia. The CDR3 runs from the conserved cysteine through the conserved F or W. D genes are given only for firm matches. Not every row has a clone size; where given, it reads once, few, many or a size class.

few,TRBJ2-5,TRBV9,TRBD2,CASSGSGSGETQYF,TGTGCCAGCAGCGGAAGCGGGAGCGGAGAGACCCAGTACTTC
NA,TRBJ1-2,TRBV7-2,NA,CASSPHLQDIGGYTF,TGTGCCAGCAGCCCTCACCTTCAGGACATTGGGGGCTACACCTTC
NA,TRBJ1-1,TRBV27,NA,CASSLRGYGNTEAFF,TGTGCCAGCAGTTTACGAGGTTACGGGAACACTGAAGCTTTCTTT
NA,TRBJ2-7,TRBV30,TRBD2,CAWRPSLAGPYEQYF,TGTGCCTGGAGGCCATCCTTAGCGGGGCCCTACGAGCAGTACTTC
NA,TRBJ1-1,TRBV5-1,TRBD1,CASSLGQGLEAFF,TGCGCCAGCAGCTTGGGACAGGGATTAGAAGCTTTCTTT
NA,TRBJ1-4,TRBV28,NA,CASSLRGRREKLFF,TGTGCCAGCAGTTTGAGAGGGCGTCGTGAAAAACTGTTTTTT
NA,TRBJ1-1,TRBV6-1,NA,CASSEGWGVGYTEAFF,TGTGCCAGCAGCGAAGGATGGGGGGTAGGGTACACTGAAGCTTTCTTT
NA,TRBJ2-2,TRBV18,NA,CASSPLRRGGTGELFF,TGTGCCAGCTCACCATTGCGCAGGGGCGGCACCGGGGAGCTGTTTTTT
NA,TRBJ2-7,TRBV4-2,TRBD2,CASSQAGLAGDEQYF,TGTGCCAGCAGCCAAGCCGGACTAGCGGGAGACGAGCAGTACTTC
NA,TRBJ2-7,TRBV30,TRBD2,CAWSPGLAVDEQYF,TGTGCCTGGAGTCCTGGACTAGCGGTCGACGAGCAGTACTTC
NA,TRBJ2-7,TRBV7-2,TRBD1,CASSPGGSTEQYF,TGTGCCAGCAGCCCAGGGGGTAGTACCGAGCAGTACTTC
few,TRBJ2-2,TRBV7-3,TRBD2,CASSTGLGKNTGELFF,TGTGCCAGCAGCACGGGACTAGGAAAAAACACCGGGGAGCTGTTTTTT
once,TRBJ2-7,TRBV18,TRBD2,CASSVRGLAKELNYEQYF,TGTGCCAGCTCAGTCCGGGGACTAGCCAAGGAGTTGAACTACGAGCAGTACTTC
NA,TRBJ1-1,TRBV5-1,NA,CASSLARTAIEAFF,TGCGCCAGCAGCTTGGCTCGTACAGCGATTGAAGCTTTCTTT
NA,TRBJ1-2,TRBV10-3,NA,CAISDHRRNFYGYTF,TGTGCCATCAGTGATCATCGCCGGAACTTCTATGGCTACACCTTC
NA,TRBJ2-7,TRBV7-2,NA,CASSLVFDYEQYF,TGTGCCAGCAGCTTAGTATTCGACTACGAGCAGTACTTC
NA,TRBJ1-1,TRBV30,NA,CAWRWGTNTEAFF,TGTGCCTGGAGGTGGGGGACGAACACTGAAGCTTTCTTT
NA,TRBJ2-7,TRBV19,NA,CASSKGRQYEQYF,TGTGCCAGTAGTAAGGGCCGGCAGTACGAGCAGTACTTC
NA,TRBJ1-2,TRBV27,NA,CASSSGGFYGYTF,TGTGCCAGCAGTTCTGGGGGATTCTATGGCTACACCTTC
NA,TRBJ1-3,TRBV9,NA,CASSDNLYSNSGNTIYF,TGTGCCAGCAGCGACAACCTGTACAGCAACTCTGGAAACACCATATATTTT
few,TRBJ2-7,TRBV18,TRBD2,CASSPNTSGTYEQYF,TGTGCCAGCTCACCCAACACTAGCGGAACCTACGAGCAGTACTTC
NA,TRBJ1-1,TRBV7-2,NA,CASSLQGSFAEAFF,TGTGCCAGCAGCTTACAGGGGAGTTTCGCTGAAGCTTTCTTT
NA,TRBJ1-5,TRBV5-6,NA,CASSLLSNQPQHF,TGTGCCAGCAGCTTGCTTAGCAATCAGCCCCAGCATTTT
NA,TRBJ2-3,TRBV4-1,NA,CASSQDDQDLDTQYF,TGCGCCAGCAGCCAAGATGACCAGGATTTGGATACGCAGTATTTT
once,TRBJ2-7,TRBV19,NA,CASSISPRPRYEQYF,TGTGCCAGTAGTATTTCCCCTAGGCCTCGCTACGAGCAGTACTTC
NA,TRBJ1-2,TRBV6-5,NA,CASSPRQYGYTF,TGTGCCAGCAGTCCTAGACAGTATGGCTACACCTTC
NA,TRBJ2-3,TRBV6-5,NA,CASRTGVGADTQYF,TGTGCCAGCAGAACGGGGGTGGGCGCAGATACGCAGTATTTT
NA,TRBJ2-5,TRBV5-5,NA,CASSLHGLAGTGETQYF,TGTGCCAGCAGCTTGCACGGGTTGGCGGGTACAGGAGAGACCCAGTACTTC
few,TRBJ1-2,TRBV27,TRBD1,CASRTGTGAVWYGYTF,TGTGCCAGCAGGACCGGGACAGGGGCGGTCTGGTATGGCTACACCTTC
NA,TRBJ1-6,TRBV5-4,NA,CASSVDRGSNSPLHF,TGTGCCAGCAGCGTAGACCGGGGGAGTAATTCACCCCTCCACTTT
NA,TRBJ1-2,TRBV6-1,NA,CASSEEGSAYGYTF,TGTGCCAGCAGTGAAGAAGGGTCAGCCTATGGCTACACCTTC
few,TRBJ2-1,TRBV4-1,NA,CASSQEGYNEQFF,TGCGCCAGCAGCCAAGAAGGGTACAATGAGCAGTTCTTC
NA,TRBJ2-3,TRBV7-2,TRBD2,CASSQTSGRADTQYF,TGTGCCAGCAGTCAGACTAGCGGGAGGGCAGATACGCAGTATTTT
NA,TRBJ2-5,TRBV5-1,NA,CASSLWTNEETQYF,TGCGCCAGCAGCTTGTGGACGAACGAAGAGACCCAGTACTTC
few,TRBJ2-1,TRBV15,TRBD2,CATSRLMGGSNEQFF,TGTGCCACCAGCAGACTAATGGGGGGGAGCAATGAGCAGTTCTTC
once,TRBJ2-7,TRBV6-5,NA,CASSYTSTGTYEQYF,TGTGCCAGCAGTTACACCTCGACAGGAACCTACGAGCAGTACTTC
once,TRBJ2-4,TRBV27,NA,CASSTDYPQLAKNIQYF,TGTGCCAGCAGTACGGACTACCCACAACTAGCCAAAAACATTCAGTACTTC
few,TRBJ2-5,TRBV19,TRBD2,CASSIGQGGETQYF,TGTGCCAGTAGTATCGGTCAGGGAGGGGAGACCCAGTACTTC
NA,TRBJ2-2,TRBV15,TRBD1,CATSRDDGTGGGELFF,TGTGCCACCAGCAGAGATGATGGGACAGGAGGTGGGGAGCTGTTTTTT
NA,TRBJ2-3,TRBV30,NA,CACPARGRGTDTQYF,TGTGCCTGCCCTGCTCGGGGCAGGGGCACAGATACGCAGTATTTT